The 19 T cell receptor beta chains reported below all come from one sample, sequenced in a study of cytotoxic CD8 clonotypes in ibrutinib-treated CLL. Produced via immunoSEQ multiplex PCR; TCRdb's table is partial and in-frame only. The data hold roughly 150,000 clones, with about 70% observed a single time. The sample was PBMCs, taken after 24 months of ibrutinib treatment. The receptors shown here come from a human donor with chronic lymphocytic leukemia.

The V call is TRBV5-6, the J call TRBJ1-4; 7 bases map to TRBD1. The trim removed 2 bases at V and 7 bases at J, leaving 5 bases unmatched. The germline gives CDR1 SGHDT, CDR2 YYEEEE. The CDR3 has 14 amino acids. CDR3 protein: CASSFLQGGEKLFF. For the CDR3, the DNA is TGTGCCAGCAGCTTTTTGCAGGGGGGTGAAAAACTGTTTTTT.

The rearrangement uses TRBV25-1 and TRBJ1-1, with 7 bases matching TRBD1. The germline V gene encodes CDR1 MGHDK and CDR2 SYGVNS. The CDR3 length is 13 residues. V lost 3 bases and J lost 11; bases outside the gene matches: 9. CDR3 coding DNA: TGTGCCAGCAGTGATAGACAGGGCACAGGGGCTTTCTTT. Its protein is CASSDRQGTGAFF. The full variable domain, its missing parts supplied by reference TRBV25-1 and TRBJ1-1, is EADIYQTPRYLVIGTGKKITLECSQTMGHDKMYWYQQDPGMELHLIHYSYGVNSTEKGDLSSESTVSRIRTEHFPLTLESARPSHTSQYLCASSDRQGTGAFFGQGTRLTVV.

The chain links TRBV6-1 to TRBJ2-1; 8 nucleotides agree with TRBD1. J gave up 11 bases and V 3 bases, and 6 bases lay outside the gene matches. The CDR3 has 13 amino acids. Germline V gene sequence: CDR1 MNHNS, CDR2 SASEGT. CDR3 residues: CASSEGAGGKQFF. In DNA, the CDR3 is TGTGCCAGCAGTGAGGGGGCAGGGGGCAAGCAGTTCTTC.

In DNA, the CDR3 is TGTGCCACCCGTCCCAAGGAATGGTTTGGTCAGCCCCAGCATTTT. Translation gives CATRPKEWFGQPQHF. The genes are TRBV19 and TRBJ1-5; D is unresolved. CDR3 size: 15 residues. Germline CDR1 LNHDA, CDR2 SQIVND (reference sequence). Between the trimmed V and J ends, which lost 10 bases and 6 bases, there was a span of 22 bases.

This clone has a handful of counts. The V and J genes are TRBV7-3 and TRBJ2-7; D is ambiguous. This CDR3 has 14 amino acids. Trimming removed 5 bases from V and 3 bases from J, with 14 bases in between. Germline values: CDR1 SGHTA, CDR2 FQGTGA. The CDR3 nucleotides read TGTGCCAGCAGCCCTCTCGGTGGTAGCTACGAGCAGTACTTC. Translation gives CASSPLGGSYEQYF.

This clone was detected a few times. V is TRBV9 and J is TRBJ1-4; 8 bases map to TRBD1. The J segment lost 7 bases and the V segment lost 4 bases, leaving 9 bases of the junction unmatched. This CDR3 comprises 15 residues. Germline loops: CDR1 SGDLS, CDR2 YYNGEE. The CDR3: CASSLYGGTGEKLFF. CDR3 nucleotide sequence: TGTGCCAGCAGCCTCTATGGAGGGACAGGTGAAAAACTGTTTTTT.

This clone was counted between two and nine times. This chain uses TRBV2 with TRBJ1-4; possible D gene TRBD1, 5 bases. The length of the CDR3 is 14 residues. Germline V gene lookup returns CDR1 SNHLY and CDR2 FYNNEI. Trimming pared 7 bases from V and 8 bases from J, leaving 17 bases between. The CDR3: CASTSGTEVEKLFF. The CDR3 DNA reads TGTGCCAGCACCTCCGGGACGGAGGTGGAAAAACTGTTTTTT. The variable domain in full, completed from reference TRBV2 and TRBJ1-4, reads EPEVTQTPSHQVTQMGQEVILRCVPISNHLYFYWYRQILGQKVEFLVSFYNNEISEKSEIFDDQFSVERPDGSNFTLKIRSTKLEDSAMYFCASTSGTEVEKLFFGSGTQLSVL.

This rearrangement joins TRBV5-1 to TRBJ2-7, with 7 bases lining up with TRBD1. CDR1 is SGHRS and CDR2 is YFSETQ in the germline V gene. With V trimmed by 3 bases and J by 4 bases, 1 base remained unmatched. There are 12 residues in the CDR3. The CDR3 reads CASSSQGYEQYF. The DNA for the CDR3 is TGCGCCAGCAGCTCACAGGGGTACGAGCAGTACTTC.

The chain carries TRBV5-1 and TRBJ2-1, with 11 nucleotides matching TRBD2. Germline V CDR1 and CDR2: SGHRS, YFSETQ. CDR3 length equals 16 residues. After removal of 0 bases from V and 10 bases from J, the junction contained 9 bases not matched to a gene. The CDR3 coding sequence is TGCGCCAGCAGCTTGGAACTAGCGGGAGCGCTCTTGGAGCAGTTCTTC. As protein: CASSLELAGALLEQFF.

This chain connects TRBV6-4 to TRBJ2-2; the D call may be TRBD1 or TRBD2 (5 bases each). The V end lost 7 bases, the J end lost 7 bases, and 16 bases lay between the germline ends. The CDR3 is 14 amino acids. Per the germline V gene, CDR1 is MRHNA and CDR2 is SNTAGT. The CDR3 loop reads CASTHPWGSGELFF. Here the CDR3 DNA reads TGTGCCAGCACCCACCCTTGGGGGAGCGGGGAGCTGTTTTTT.

The chain recombines TRBV18 with TRBJ2-1, with unresolved D. The CDR3 loop spans 11 amino acids. V lost 3 bases, J lost 7 bases, and 4 bases lay in between. Germline V gene sequence: CDR1 KGHSH, CDR2 LQKENI. CDR3 in amino acids: CASSPANEQFF. CDR3 sequence (DNA): TGTGCCAGCTCACCCGCAAATGAGCAGTTCTTC.

V is TRBV27 and J is TRBJ1-5; 7 bases are a match to TRBD1. The CDR3 is 14 amino acids. Germline values: CDR1 MNHEY, CDR2 SMNVEV (reference sequence). Trimming at V came to 5 bases and at J to 7 bases, leaving 8 bases not matched to a gene. CDR3 protein: CASSPRTGLQPQHF. The CDR3 DNA sequence: TGTGCCAGCAGTCCACGGACAGGCCTCCAGCCCCAGCATTTT.

The genes are TRBV28 and TRBJ2-5; no clear D gene. CDR3 length: 12 amino acids. CDR1 MDHEN and CDR2 SYDVKM come from the germline V gene. V lost 4 bases and J 5 bases, leaving 8 bases between the germline ends. In DNA, the CDR3 is TGTGCCAGCAGTTGGGGTCGGGAGACCCAGTACTTC. Translated, it gives CASSWGRETQYF.

The genes are TRBV2 and TRBJ1-4, with unresolved D. V lost 3 bases and J 0 bases, leaving 5 bases between the germline ends. The CDR3 covers 14 residues. The V gene's germline CDR1 is SNHLY and CDR2 FYNNEI. CDR3 loop: CASSEMATNEKLFF. The CDR3 DNA is TGTGCCAGCAGTGAGATGGCAACTAATGAAAAACTGTTTTTT.

The chain joins TRBV9 to TRBJ1-4; 7 bases line up with TRBD1. The CDR3 spans 15 residues. V dropped 3 bases and J dropped 0; count of bases not matched to a gene: 2. Germline V lookup: CDR1 SGDLS, CDR2 YYNGEE. The CDR3 reads CASSAQGATNEKLFF. The CDR3 DNA is TGTGCCAGCAGCGCCCAGGGGGCAACTAATGAAAAACTGTTTTTT.

The gene calls are TRBV28 and TRBJ1-6, with TRBD1 matching over 9 bases. With 7 bases clipped from V and 7 bases from J, the junction kept 11 bases outside the gene matches. The CDR3 is 16 residues long. Per germline, CDR1 MDHEN and CDR2 SYDVKM. CDR3 residues: CASTTPGTGWNSPLHF. In DNA form, the CDR3 reads TGTGCCAGCACCACCCCCGGGACAGGGTGGAATTCACCCCTCCACTTT.

The V call is TRBV14, the J call TRBJ2-1, with D perhaps matching TRBD2 (5 bases). The germline V gene encodes CDR1 SGHDN and CDR2 FVKESK. V lost 7 bases, J lost 7 bases, and 20 bases lay in between. The CDR3 runs to 15 residues. The CDR3 nucleotides read TGTGCCAGCAACCCCCCCAGCGGACGCTGGAATGAGCAGTTCTTC. The encoded protein is CASNPPSGRWNEQFF.

The V and J genes are TRBV7-2 and TRBJ2-3; unclear D gene. The CDR3 contains 12 residues. In germline, CDR1 is SGHTA, CDR2 FQGNSA. The V and J ends lost 5 bases and 4 bases respectively, with 7 bases between them. CDR3 protein: CASSPIADTQYF. The CDR3 DNA reads TGTGCCAGCAGCCCGATCGCAGATACGCAGTATTTT.

The V and J genes are TRBV5-4 and TRBJ1-2; D unresolved. The CDR3 is made up of 12 amino acids. The V end was cut by 2 bases, the J end by 7 bases, with 9 bases between. CDR1 and CDR2 (germline): SGHNT, YYREEE (reference sequence). CDR3 sequence (DNA): TGTGCCAGCAGCTTAGACGGTCCTGGCTACACCTTC. Translating gives CASSLDGPGYTF.